This T cell receptor (beta chain) derives from a study of vaccination and CD4 T cells after COVID-19. Study in general: All convalescent patients were nasal swab PCR positive for SARS-CoV-2; several had mild and one severe disease.

The CDR3 sequence is 13 residues long. Trimming removed 5 bases at V and 2 bases at J, with 9 bases between. Looked up from germline, CDR1 is KGHSH and CDR2 is LQKENI. As concerns this clonotype: Its antigen is still unknown.

Treatment reported: approximately 9-day PBMC culture with coronavirus spike peptide pools or control peptides (ViraFEST assay). Sequenced with the Oncomine TCR Beta short-read assay was DNA taken from cultured CD4+ T cells. TCRdb used MiXCR to reprocess the PCR reads, holding one entry per CDR3 protein. The sample records roughly 9,700 distinct CDR3 sequences, roughly 64% being singletons. This receptor was identified in a human donor who had recovered from COVID-19. The sequenced material came from CD4+ T cells from blood, cultured in vitro. The gene calls are TRBV18 and TRBJ1-2; no definite D call. Here the CDR3 DNA reads TGTGCCAGCTCAACAACAGAAAACTATGGCTACACCTTC. Residues: CASSTTENYGYTF.